A single TCR beta chain is shown here with its context. In the source study's methods: Amplification of reference gene primers was used by the study to estimate nucleated cell counts. Method: immunoSEQ multiplex PCR; TCRdb's copy keeps in-frame clones and lacks some. V, J and clone size were drawn from that table, and D and trimming were deduced from the DNA. The sample has some 220,000 clones, less than 90% seen once; the top ten hold just over 2.5%. The entry originates in a study of blood T cell repertoires in COVID-19. Overall study context: Sources were T cells, B-cell-depleted T cells, or PBMCs; the material itself was cDNA or gDNA.

What was sequenced was PBMCs or T cells enriched from blood (not recorded which). The TCR sequence derives from a woman in her 30s who had recovered from COVID-19.

Here the CDR3 DNA reads TGTGCCAGCAGCCACACAGATACGCAGTATTTT. Protein product: CASSHTDTQYF. V usage is TRBV12-3 or TRBV12-4 and J usage is TRBJ2-3; D remains ambiguous. CDR3 length equals 11 residues. V gave up 6 bases and J gave up 2 bases, with 3 bases separating them.